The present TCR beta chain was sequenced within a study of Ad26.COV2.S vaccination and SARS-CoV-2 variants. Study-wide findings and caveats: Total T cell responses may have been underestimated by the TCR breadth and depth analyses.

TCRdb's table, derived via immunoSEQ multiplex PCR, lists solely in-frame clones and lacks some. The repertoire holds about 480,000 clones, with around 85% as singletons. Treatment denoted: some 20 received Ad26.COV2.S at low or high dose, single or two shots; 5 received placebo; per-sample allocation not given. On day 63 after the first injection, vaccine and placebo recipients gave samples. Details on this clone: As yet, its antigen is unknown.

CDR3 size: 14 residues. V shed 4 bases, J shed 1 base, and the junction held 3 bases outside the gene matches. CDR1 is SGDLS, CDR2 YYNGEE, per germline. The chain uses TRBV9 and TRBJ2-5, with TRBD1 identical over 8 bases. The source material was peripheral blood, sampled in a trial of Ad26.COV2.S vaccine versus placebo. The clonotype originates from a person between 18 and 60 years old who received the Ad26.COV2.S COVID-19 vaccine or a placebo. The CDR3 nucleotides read TGTGCCAGCAGCTCAGGGGGCATCCAAGAGACCCAGTACTTC. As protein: CASSSGGIQETQYF.